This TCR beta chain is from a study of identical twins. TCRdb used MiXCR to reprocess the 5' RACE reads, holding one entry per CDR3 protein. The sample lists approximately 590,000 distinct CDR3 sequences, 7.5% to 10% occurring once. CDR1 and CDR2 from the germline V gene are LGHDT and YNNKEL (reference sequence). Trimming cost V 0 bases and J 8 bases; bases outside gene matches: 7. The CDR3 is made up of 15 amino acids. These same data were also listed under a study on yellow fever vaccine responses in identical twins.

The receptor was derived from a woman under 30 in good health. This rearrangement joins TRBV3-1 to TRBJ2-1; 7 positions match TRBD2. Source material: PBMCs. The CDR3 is CASSQEVSGVYEQFF. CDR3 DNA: TGTGCCAGCAGCCAAGAGGTGAGCGGGGTTTATGAGCAGTTCTTC.